The following is a TCR beta chain sequence with its context. Its target is unknown. V gave up 1 base and J gave up 6 bases; unmatched junction bases: 5. Germline-derived CDR1 and CDR2 are LGHNA and YNFKEQ. The CDR3 length is 15 residues. These data are taken from a study of neoadjuvant anti-PD-1 for oral cavity cancer. Study-wide background: Before surgery, most patients got three to four biweekly 3 mg/kg nivolumab doses. Study results and caveats: Post-treatment tumors with larger preexisting clones showed more shrinkage.

Two replicates per tumor sample, mostly from roughly 4.9 ug of genomic DNA. Produced via immunoSEQ multiplex PCR; TCRdb's table is partial and in-frame only. The sample yields around 37,000 clones, about 36% seen once. Time point of the sample: after neoadjuvant nivolumab, at surgical resection. Patients had HPV-negative, locally advanced oral cavity squamous cell carcinoma. V is TRBV4-2 and J is TRBJ1-5; 8 bases map to TRBD1. This sequence was found in a person between 40 and 80 years old with oral cavity squamous cell carcinoma. The sample was tumor tissue, taken after nivolumab (anti-PD-1) treatment. The CDR3, as DNA: TGTGCCAGCAGCCAAGGGTCAGGGGGCGGTCAGCCCCAGCATTTT. This gives the protein CASSQGSGGGQPQHF.